These 15 T cell receptor beta chains were all obtained from the same sample, sequenced in a study of blood T cell repertoires in COVID-19. Clones were sequenced by immunoSEQ multiplex PCR, and TCRdb holds only the in-frame ones, with some missing. The table includes about 150,000 clones, about nine tenths detected once. Sequencing was performed on PBMCs or T cells enriched from blood (not recorded which). The receptors derive from a woman between 35 and 50 years old who had been exposed to COVID-19.

A single count supports this clone. The chain has TRBV5-1 and TRBJ1-4; the match to TRBD1 covers 10 bases. J gave up 8 bases and V 4 bases, and 5 bases lay outside the gene matches. From germline, CDR1 is SGHRS and CDR2 YFSETQ. The CDR3 runs to 14 residues. CDR3 sequence (DNA): TGCGCCAGCAGCCAGGGACAGGGGAGAGAAAAACTGTTTTTT. It yields the protein CASSQGQGREKLFF. The full variable domain, its missing parts supplied by reference TRBV5-1 and TRBJ1-4, is KAGVTQTPRYLIKTRGQQVTLSCSPISGHRSVSWYQQTPGQGLQFLFEYFSETQRNKGNFPGRFSGRQFSNSRSEMNVSTLELGDSALYLCASSQGQGREKLFFGSGTQLSVL.

The V call is TRBV27, the J call TRBJ1-5; 7 nucleotides match TRBD1. Germline V gene lookup returns CDR1 MNHEY and CDR2 SMNVEV (reference sequence). Germline trimming cut 0 bases from V and 6 bases from J; bases unmatched to any gene: 8. The CDR3 consists of 16 residues. The CDR3 coding sequence is TGTGCCAGCAGTTTATCGTCGACAGGGTGGGGTCAGCCCCAGCATTTT. Its translation: CASSLSSTGWGQPQHF.

The rearrangement links TRBV10-1 to TRBJ2-3; 9 nucleotides line up with TRBD2. Losses at the gene ends were 2 bases for V and 1 base for J; bases not matched to a gene: 4. CDR1 is WNHNN, CDR2 SYGVQD, per germline (reference sequence). The CDR3 is 16 residues long. DNA for the CDR3: TGCGCCAGCAGTGAGGCGGGGGGGGGTGGCACAGATACGCAGTATTTT. Amino acid sequence: CASSEAGGGGTDTQYF.

In its sample, this clone was seen once. The chain joins TRBV2 to TRBJ2-3; D uncertain. The germline V gene encodes CDR1 SNHLY and CDR2 FYNNEI. The CDR3 has 16 residues. V gave up 6 bases and J gave up 0 bases, with 16 bases separating them. In DNA, the CDR3 is TGTGCCAGCAGCTTCCGACCCCCGACTAGCACAGATACGCAGTATTTT. Translation: CASSFRPPTSTDTQYF.

V gene TRBV28 combines with J gene TRBJ2-1; D is perhaps TRBD1 (6 bases). The CDR3 has 13 residues. The V gene's germline CDR1 is MDHEN and CDR2 SYDVKM. Trimming cost V 6 bases and J 6 bases, with 12 bases left between them. The CDR3 spells CASSPDRRNEQFF. CDR3 in DNA: TGTGCCAGCAGCCCGGACAGACGCAATGAGCAGTTCTTC.

Details on this clone: The junction departs from the called germline gene at one end, perhaps through a read error. The chain recombines TRBV6-5 with TRBJ2-7; D remains ambiguous. The germline V gene has CDR1 MNHEY and CDR2 SVGAGI. The CDR3 is 12 amino acids. The CDR3 nucleotides are TGCGCGACAAATAACGTTAACTACGAGCAGTACTTC. Translating it yields CATNNVNYEQYF.

V is TRBV20-1 and J is TRBJ2-7, with 8 bases matching TRBD2. The CDR3 runs to 13 residues. Germline V CDR1 and CDR2: DFQATT, SNEGSKA (reference sequence). With V trimmed by 3 bases and J by 7 bases, 8 bases remained unmatched. CDR3 sequence reads: CSASPSGSGEQYF. CDR3 DNA: TGCAGTGCTAGTCCCAGCGGGAGTGGGGAGCAGTACTTC.

The gene calls are TRBV7-2 and TRBJ2-3; D perhaps matches TRBD2 (6 bases). Germline lookup yields CDR1 SGHTA and CDR2 FQGNSA. This CDR3 spans 15 amino acids. V lost 5 bases, J lost 6 bases, and 18 bases lay in between. The CDR3 protein is CASSAPGLVGDTQYF. In DNA form, the CDR3 reads TGTGCCAGCAGCGCACCGGGACTGGTGGGTGATACGCAGTATTTT.

This clone appeared a few times. The chain employs TRBV11-3 and TRBJ1-5; 10 bases are shared with TRBD1. With 1 base clipped from V and 8 bases from J, the junction kept 11 bases outside the gene matches. Germline lookup yields CDR1 SGHNT and CDR2 YENEEA. The CDR3 contains 17 residues. The CDR3 here is CASSLVKPTGGEKPQHF. The CDR3 nucleotides read TGTGCCAGCAGCTTAGTAAAGCCGACAGGGGGCGAGAAGCCCCAGCATTTT.

The gene calls are TRBV7-9 and TRBJ2-1; D perhaps matches TRBD1 (7 bases). Trimming left V 5 bases short and J 1 base short, with 12 bases between. The CDR3 has 15 amino acids. Germline assignment: CDR1 SEHNR and CDR2 FQNEAQ (reference sequence). CDR3 DNA: TGTGCCAGCAGCGCCCCAGGGGGGTCCTACAATGAGCAGTTCTTC. It is translated as CASSAPGGSYNEQFF.

This clone was found a few times. J is TRBJ2-2 and V is TRBV7-2; 8 bases are a match to TRBD1. The CDR3 has 16 amino acids. The germline V gene has CDR1 SGHTA and CDR2 FQGNSA. V lost 3 bases to trimming and J lost 5 bases; unmatched junction nucleotides: 8. The CDR3 region is CASSFRTGRRTGELFF. CDR3 bases: TGTGCCAGCAGCTTTCGGACAGGGAGAAGAACCGGGGAGCTGTTTTTT.

The chain couples TRBV5-5 to TRBJ1-6, with TRBD1 identical over 7 bases. CDR1 and CDR2 (germline): SGHKS, YYEKEE (reference sequence). This CDR3 is built from 14 residues. The ends lost 5 bases at V and 7 bases at J; junction bases unmatched: 6. This CDR3 is CASSTGTANSPLHF. In DNA, the CDR3 is TGTGCCAGCAGTACCGGGACAGCGAATTCACCCCTCCACTTT.

This chain joins TRBV19 and TRBJ2-5; D might be TRBD2 (6 bases). Trimming took 4 bases from V and 1 from J, leaving 13 bases between them. The length of the CDR3 is 15 residues. In germline, CDR1 is LNHDA, CDR2 SQIVND (reference sequence). In DNA, the CDR3 is TGTGCCAGTAGTACGCCGGGACTGACCCAAGAGACCCAGTACTTC. Protein sequence: CASSTPGLTQETQYF.

The sample holds one count of this clone. The chain uses TRBV10-3 and TRBJ2-1; 12 bases match TRBD2. CDR1 is ENHRY and CDR2 is SYGVKD in the germline V gene. CDR3 length: 14 amino acids. V shed 5 bases and J 5 bases; nucleotides not matched to a gene: 1. The CDR3 spells CAISRTSGDNEQFF. DNA of the CDR3: TGTGCCATCAGTAGGACTAGCGGGGACAATGAGCAGTTCTTC.

The chain carries TRBV7-9 and TRBJ2-7; 11 nucleotides align to TRBD2. Per the germline V gene, CDR1 is SEHNR and CDR2 is FQNEAQ (reference sequence). V lost 4 bases to trimming and J lost 3 bases; unmatched junction nucleotides: 5. CDR3 size: 15 residues. The CDR3 coding sequence is TGTGCCAGCAGCTCAAGCCTAGCGGGGGGCTACGAGCAGTACTTC. Translation gives CASSSSLAGGYEQYF. Full variable domain (missing parts from reference TRBV7-9 and TRBJ2-7): DTGVSQNPRHKITKRGQNVTFRCDPISEHNRLYWYRQTLGQGPEFLTYFQNEAQLEKSRLLSDRFSAERPKGSFSTLEIQRTEQGDSAMYLCASSSSLAGGYEQYFGPGTRLTVT.